Presented here are 2 T cell receptor beta chains from one specimen sequenced in a study of blood T cell repertoires in COVID-19. TCRdb's table, derived via immunoSEQ multiplex PCR, lists solely in-frame clones and lacks some. Of 150,000 to 200,000 clones listed, roughly 80% were seen once; the top ten hold 5.2%. The source material was PBMCs or T cells enriched from blood (not recorded which). Receptors originate from a woman aged 55-69 years with acute COVID-19.

This chain connects TRBV11-3 to TRBJ2-1, with 7 nucleotides matching TRBD2. Germline V gives CDR1 SGHNT, CDR2 YENEEA. The CDR3 extends over 17 amino acids. V trimming: 1 base; J trimming: 5 bases; junction bases outside the gene matches: 11. The chain's CDR3 is CASSLGRGRGINNEQFF. The CDR3 region has the DNA TGTGCCAGCAGCTTAGGTCGCGGGAGAGGAATAAACAATGAGCAGTTCTTC.

The chain joins TRBV28 to TRBJ2-6, with 7 bases lining up with TRBD1. The CDR3 is made up of 16 amino acids. The V and J ends lost 7 bases and 0 bases, in that order; junction bases with no gene match: 6. Per germline, CDR1 MDHEN and CDR2 SYDVKM. The CDR3 loop reads CASNGRGNSGANVLTF. CDR3 bases: TGTGCCAGCAACGGCAGGGGGAACTCTGGGGCCAACGTCCTGACTTTC.